Shown below are 12 T cell receptor beta chains from a single sample sequenced in a study of cytomegalovirus exposure and HLA in healthy donors. Some clones are missing from TCRdb's copy, which holds only in-frame ones; the method was immunoSEQ multiplex PCR. The profile shows under 250,000 clones, more than 75% of them singletons. The sequenced material came from PBMCs. These receptors were obtained from a man younger than 35 in good health and CMV-seronegative.

The chain has TRBV11-2 and TRBJ2-5; TRBD2 aligns across 8 bases. CDR1 and CDR2 (germline): SGHAT, FQNNGV. CDR3 length: 15 residues. The trim removed 5 bases at V and 3 bases at J, leaving 8 bases unmatched. The CDR3 region is CASSPLGLGKETQYF. CDR3 in DNA: TGTGCCAGCAGCCCACTGGGACTAGGAAAAGAGACCCAGTACTTC.

This chain links TRBV19 with TRBJ1-1; D is undetermined. This CDR3 comprises 13 residues. From germline, CDR1 is LNHDA and CDR2 SQIVND (reference sequence). Trimming pared 8 bases from V and 6 bases from J, leaving 16 bases between. The CDR3 is CASCRKNDPEAFF. In DNA form, the CDR3 reads TGTGCCAGTTGCAGGAAAAATGACCCTGAAGCTTTCTTT. Based on the CDR3 plus reference TRBV19 and TRBJ1-1, the full variable domain is DGGITQSPKYLFRKEGQNVTLSCEQNLNHDAMYWYRQDPGQGLRLIYYSQIVNDFQKGDIAEGYSVSREKKESFPLTVTSAQKNPTAFYLCASCRKNDPEAFFGQGTRLTVV.

This clone was observed a handful of times. This chain links TRBV7-2 with TRBJ1-2, with 8 bases lining up with TRBD1. This CDR3 spans 15 amino acids. CDR1 is SGHTA, CDR2 FQGNSA, per germline. Unmatched junction bases numbered 9, after V lost 5 bases and J lost 4 bases. CDR3 DNA sequence: TGTGCCAGCAGCGGTCAGGGGGCGTTTGTCTATGGCTACACCTTC. This translates into CASSGQGAFVYGYTF.

This rearrangement joins TRBV5-5 to TRBJ2-1; TRBD2 aligns across 8 bases. From germline, CDR1 is SGHKS and CDR2 YYEKEE (reference sequence). V dropped 4 bases and J dropped 6; count of bases not matched to a gene: 9. The CDR3 is 15 residues long. CDR3 coding DNA: TGTGCCAGCAGCCGGGTTTCCGGGACTAGCAATGAGCAGTTCTTC. It yields the protein CASSRVSGTSNEQFF.

The rearrangement links TRBV4-3 to TRBJ1-2; no reliable D call. Deletions cut 0 bases from V and 6 bases from J, with 8 bases between. CDR3 length: 13 residues. Germline CDR1 and CDR2: LGHNA and YSLEER. Here the CDR3 DNA reads TGCGCCAGCAGCCAAGATAGGAGGAATGGCTACACCTTC. Protein product: CASSQDRRNGYTF.

The chain recombines TRBV28 with TRBJ1-4, with 8 bases identical to TRBD1. With 1 base clipped from V and 10 bases from J, the junction kept 2 bases outside the gene matches. Per the germline V gene, CDR1 is MDHEN and CDR2 is SYDVKM. There are 13 residues in the CDR3. In DNA, the CDR3 is TGTGCCAGCAGTTTATCCAGGGGGCGAAAACTGTTTTTT. It translates to CASSLSRGRKLFF.

The chain combines TRBV18 with TRBJ2-7; D might be TRBD1 (6 bases). V shed 4 bases and J shed 5 bases, with 12 bases lying between them. The CDR3 covers 13 residues. Germline V lookup: CDR1 KGHSH, CDR2 LQKENI. CDR3 amino acids: CASSLRQADEQYF. In DNA, the CDR3 is TGTGCCAGCTCACTCCGACAGGCTGACGAGCAGTACTTC.

The chain has TRBV2 and TRBJ1-3, with D hard to call. The CDR3 is 14 amino acids. V lost 4 bases and J lost 4, with 11 bases in between. Per the germline V gene, CDR1 is SNHLY and CDR2 is FYNNEI. The CDR3 DNA follows: TGTGCCAGCAGTGCGACATCAGTGGGAAACACCATATATTTT. Protein product: CASSATSVGNTIYF.

V and J are TRBV9 and TRBJ1-1; 10 nucleotides match TRBD1. Trimming cost V 4 bases and J 7 bases; bases outside gene matches: 7. Looked up from germline, CDR1 is SGDLS and CDR2 is YYNGEE. This CDR3 region has 14 residues. The CDR3 protein is CASSTHGQGGEAFF. The CDR3 DNA is TGTGCCAGCAGCACCCACGGACAGGGGGGTGAAGCTTTCTTT.

This chain links TRBV4-1 with TRBJ2-7; 9 bases are a match to TRBD2. This CDR3 has 16 residues. Germline V gene sequence: CDR1 MGHRA, CDR2 YSYEKL. V was clipped by 1 base and J by 3 bases; unmatched bases: 7. The CDR3 is CASSQGRGGSNYEQYF. In DNA, the CDR3 is TGCGCCAGCAGCCAAGGGCGGGGGGGGTCGAACTACGAGCAGTACTTC.

The chain recombines TRBV10-1 with TRBJ2-3; weak D call: TRBD2 (6 bases). The germline CDR1 and CDR2 sequences are WNHNN and SYGVQD (reference sequence). The CDR3 has 14 amino acids. Trimming took off 4 bases at V and 4 bases at J, with 12 bases between the two ends. The CDR3 nucleotides read TGCGCCAGCAGTGGGGGGACTGTCCCAGATACGCAGTATTTT. Its translation: CASSGGTVPDTQYF.

The J gene is TRBJ2-1, the V gene TRBV5-1; the D is unclear. The CDR3 spans 14 residues. From germline, CDR1 is SGHRS and CDR2 YFSETQ. Trimming left V 0 bases short and J 4 bases short, with 8 bases between. CDR3 in DNA: TGCGCCAGCAGCTTGGTCGACTTTTACAATGAGCAGTTCTTC. As protein: CASSLVDFYNEQFF.